One TCR beta chain is described in this entry. Its cognate antigen is unknown. The investigators amplified TCR beta CDR3 regions from RNA transcripts. During a first-round RT-PCR of the TCR CDR3, the HTBI primer set was used. TCRdb processed the multiplex PCR reads anew with MiXCR; each CDR3 protein has one entry. The data contain approximately 300,000 distinct CDR3 sequences, about 19% of them seen just once; the ten biggest clones take up approximately 37%. The data derive from a study of T cells in Graves' hyperthyroidism and ophthalmopathy. Notes on the study in general: A median approximately 6.8 months before onset, the model predicted ophthalmopathy.

Ophthalmopathy cases scored 3 or more on the Clinical Activity Score and 4 or more on NOSPECS grade, with duration below 3 months. Investigators excluded patients with uncontrolled infection, other autoimmune disease, pregnancy or lactation. The CDR3 contains 15 residues. Trimming took off 2 bases at V and 5 bases at J, with 13 bases between the two ends. Germline CDR1 and CDR2: SNHLY and FYNNEI. The TCR was taken from a man aged 50 to 59 with Graves' ophthalmopathy. The specimen was blood. The chain has TRBV2 and TRBJ2-1; the D gene is possibly TRBD1 (5 bases). The CDR3 here is CASSESAGHNNEQFF. The CDR3 region has the DNA TGTGCCAGCAGTGAATCGGCAGGGCACAACAATGAGCAGTTCTTC.